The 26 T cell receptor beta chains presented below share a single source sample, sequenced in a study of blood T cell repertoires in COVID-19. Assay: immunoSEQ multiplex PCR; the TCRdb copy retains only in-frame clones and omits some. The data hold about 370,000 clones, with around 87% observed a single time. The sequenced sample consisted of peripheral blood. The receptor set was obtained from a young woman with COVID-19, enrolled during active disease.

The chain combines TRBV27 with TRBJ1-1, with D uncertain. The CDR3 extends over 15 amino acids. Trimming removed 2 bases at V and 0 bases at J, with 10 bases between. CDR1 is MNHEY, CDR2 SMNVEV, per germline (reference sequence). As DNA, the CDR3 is TGTGCCAGCAGTTTACGTCCAGGCGTGAACACTGAAGCTTTCTTT. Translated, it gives CASSLRPGVNTEAFF.

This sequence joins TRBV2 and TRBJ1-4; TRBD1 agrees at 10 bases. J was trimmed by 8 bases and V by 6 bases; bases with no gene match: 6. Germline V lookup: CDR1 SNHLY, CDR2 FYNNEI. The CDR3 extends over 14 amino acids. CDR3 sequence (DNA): TGTGCCAGCAGCCGGGACAGGGGTGGAGAAAAACTGTTTTTT. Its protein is CASSRDRGGEKLFF.

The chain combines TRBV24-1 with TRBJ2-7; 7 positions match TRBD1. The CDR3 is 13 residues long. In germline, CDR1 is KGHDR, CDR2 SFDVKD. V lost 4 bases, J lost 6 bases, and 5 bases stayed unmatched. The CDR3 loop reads CATSDRHRGEQYF. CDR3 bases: TGTGCCACCAGTGACCGCCACAGGGGCGAGCAGTACTTC.

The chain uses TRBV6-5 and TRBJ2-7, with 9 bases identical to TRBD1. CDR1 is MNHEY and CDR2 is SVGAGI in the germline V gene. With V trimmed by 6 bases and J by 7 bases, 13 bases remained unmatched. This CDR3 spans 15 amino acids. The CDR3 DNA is TGTGCCAGCAGCCTAACCGGGACAGGGCACTTTGAGCAGTACTTC. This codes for CASSLTGTGHFEQYF.

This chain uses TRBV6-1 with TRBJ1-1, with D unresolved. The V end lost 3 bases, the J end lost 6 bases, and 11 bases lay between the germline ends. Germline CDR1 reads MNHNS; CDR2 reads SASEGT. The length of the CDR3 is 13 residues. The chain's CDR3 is CASSDPPRAEAFF. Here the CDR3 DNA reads TGTGCCAGCAGTGACCCCCCGAGGGCTGAAGCTTTCTTT.

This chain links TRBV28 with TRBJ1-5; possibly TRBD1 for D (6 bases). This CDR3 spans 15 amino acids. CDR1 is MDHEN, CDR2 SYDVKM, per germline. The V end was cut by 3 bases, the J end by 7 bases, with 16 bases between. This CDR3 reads CASSLVPGDNQPQHF. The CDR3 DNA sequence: TGTGCCAGCAGTTTGGTCCCAGGGGACAACCAGCCCCAGCATTTT.

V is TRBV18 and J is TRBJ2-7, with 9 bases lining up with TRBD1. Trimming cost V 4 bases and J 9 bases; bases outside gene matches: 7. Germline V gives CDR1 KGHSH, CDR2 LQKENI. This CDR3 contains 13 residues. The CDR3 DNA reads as TGTGCCAGCTCACAAGACAGGGGGAAGGGGCAGTACTTC. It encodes CASSQDRGKGQYF.

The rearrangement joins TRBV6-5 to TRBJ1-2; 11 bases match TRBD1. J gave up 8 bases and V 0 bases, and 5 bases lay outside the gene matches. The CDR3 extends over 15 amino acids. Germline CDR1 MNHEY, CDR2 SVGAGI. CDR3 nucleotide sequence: TGTGCCAGCAGTTACTCGGGACAGGGGGTAGGGGGCTACACCTTC. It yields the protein CASSYSGQGVGGYTF.

CDR3 sequence reads: CSVGGQGEYEQYF. CDR3 sequence (DNA): TGCAGCGTTGGGGGACAGGGGGAATACGAGCAGTACTTC. V is TRBV29-1 and J is TRBJ2-7; TRBD1 matches 11 bases. Germline values: CDR1 SQVTM, CDR2 ANQGSEA. Unmatched junction bases numbered 3, after V lost 4 bases and J lost 4 bases. The CDR3 spans 13 residues.

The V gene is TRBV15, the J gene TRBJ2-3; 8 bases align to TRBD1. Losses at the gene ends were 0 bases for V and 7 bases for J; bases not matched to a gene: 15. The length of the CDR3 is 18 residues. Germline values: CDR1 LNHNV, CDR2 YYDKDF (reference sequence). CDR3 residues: CATSREGTGYTSLNTQYF. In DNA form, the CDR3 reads TGTGCCACCAGCAGAGAGGGGACAGGCTATACCTCCCTAAATACGCAGTATTTT.

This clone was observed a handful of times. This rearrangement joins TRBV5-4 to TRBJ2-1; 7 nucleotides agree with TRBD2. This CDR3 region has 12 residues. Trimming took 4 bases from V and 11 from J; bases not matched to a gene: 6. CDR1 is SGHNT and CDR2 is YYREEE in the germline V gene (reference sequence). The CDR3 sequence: CASSGLLAKQFF. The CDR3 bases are TGTGCCAGCAGCGGACTACTAGCGAAGCAGTTCTTC.

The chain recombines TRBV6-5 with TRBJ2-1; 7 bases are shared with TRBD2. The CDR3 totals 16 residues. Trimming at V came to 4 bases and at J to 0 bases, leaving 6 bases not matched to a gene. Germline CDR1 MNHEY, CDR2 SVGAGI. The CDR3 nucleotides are TGTGCCAGCAGTTTCCTCGGCGGGAGCTCCTACAATGAGCAGTTCTTC. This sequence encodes CASSFLGGSSYNEQFF.

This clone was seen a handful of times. CDR3 residues: CASSQTSSGAYEQYF. CDR3 in DNA: TGCGCCAGCAGCCAAACGTCTAGCGGGGCCTACGAGCAGTACTTC. The gene calls are TRBV4-1 and TRBJ2-7; 9 nucleotides match TRBD2. Trimming at V came to 2 bases and at J to 2 bases, leaving 4 bases not matched to a gene. Germline V gene lookup returns CDR1 MGHRA and CDR2 YSYEKL. The CDR3 runs to 15 residues.

The CDR3 sequence is CASSGPSWRQETQYF. The CDR3 DNA sequence: TGTGCCAGCAGTGGACCATCATGGAGACAAGAGACCCAGTACTTC. The V and J genes are TRBV2 and TRBJ2-5; D gene ambiguous. V was shortened by 4 bases and J by 2 bases, with 14 bases between the two germline ends. CDR1 SNHLY and CDR2 FYNNEI come from the germline V gene. The CDR3 runs 15 residues.

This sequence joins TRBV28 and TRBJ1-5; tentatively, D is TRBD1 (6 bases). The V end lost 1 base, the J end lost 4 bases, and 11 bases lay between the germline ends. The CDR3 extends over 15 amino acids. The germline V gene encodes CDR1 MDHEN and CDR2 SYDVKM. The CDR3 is CASSLSTRGNQPQHF. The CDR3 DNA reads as TGTGCCAGCAGTTTATCGACCAGGGGTAATCAGCCCCAGCATTTT.

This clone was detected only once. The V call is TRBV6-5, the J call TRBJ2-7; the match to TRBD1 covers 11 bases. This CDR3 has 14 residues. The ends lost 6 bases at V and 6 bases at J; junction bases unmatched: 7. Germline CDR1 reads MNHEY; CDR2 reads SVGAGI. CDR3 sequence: CASSPGQGAGEQYF. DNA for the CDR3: TGTGCCAGCAGCCCCGGACAGGGGGCGGGCGAGCAGTACTTC.

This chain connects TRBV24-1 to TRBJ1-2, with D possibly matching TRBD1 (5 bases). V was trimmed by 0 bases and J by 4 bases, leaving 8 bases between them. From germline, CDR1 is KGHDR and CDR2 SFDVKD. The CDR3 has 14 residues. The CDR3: CATSDLSRVYGYTF. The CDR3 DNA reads TGTGCCACCAGTGATTTGTCCAGGGTCTATGGCTACACCTTC.

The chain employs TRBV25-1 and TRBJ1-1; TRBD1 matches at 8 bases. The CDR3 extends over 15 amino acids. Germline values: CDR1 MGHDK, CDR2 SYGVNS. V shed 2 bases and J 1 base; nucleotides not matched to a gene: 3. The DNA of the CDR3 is TGTGCCAGCAGTGAACTGGACAGGGAGAACACTGAAGCTTTCTTT. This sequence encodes CASSELDRENTEAFF.

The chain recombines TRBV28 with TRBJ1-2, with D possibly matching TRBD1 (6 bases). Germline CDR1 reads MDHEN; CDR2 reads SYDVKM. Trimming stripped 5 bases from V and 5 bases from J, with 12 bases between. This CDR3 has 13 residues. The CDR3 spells CASSPQDRYGYTF. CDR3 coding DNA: TGTGCCAGCAGTCCCCAGGACAGATATGGCTACACCTTC.

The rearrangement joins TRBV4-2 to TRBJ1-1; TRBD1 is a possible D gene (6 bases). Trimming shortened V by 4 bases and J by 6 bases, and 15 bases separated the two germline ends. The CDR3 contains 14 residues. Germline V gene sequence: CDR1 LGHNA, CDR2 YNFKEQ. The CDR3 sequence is CASSRREGVPEAFF. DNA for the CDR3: TGTGCCAGCAGCCGACGCGAGGGGGTCCCTGAAGCTTTCTTT.

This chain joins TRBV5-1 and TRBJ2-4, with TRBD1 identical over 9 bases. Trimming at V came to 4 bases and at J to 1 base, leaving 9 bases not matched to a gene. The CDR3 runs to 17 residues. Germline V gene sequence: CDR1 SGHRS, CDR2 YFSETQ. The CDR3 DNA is TGCGCCAGCAGCCGGGGGACAGGGCAAGGCGCCAAAAACATTCAGTACTTC. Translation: CASSRGTGQGAKNIQYF.

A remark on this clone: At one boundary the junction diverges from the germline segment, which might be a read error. For the CDR3, the DNA is TGTGCCAGCAGCTTGAGGGACATACCACACTTC. This sequence encodes CASSLRDIPHF. This chain uses TRBV5-6 with TRBJ2-7; D is possibly TRBD1 (6 bases). CDR1 and CDR2 from the germline V gene are SGHDT and YYEEEE. The CDR3 contains 11 residues.

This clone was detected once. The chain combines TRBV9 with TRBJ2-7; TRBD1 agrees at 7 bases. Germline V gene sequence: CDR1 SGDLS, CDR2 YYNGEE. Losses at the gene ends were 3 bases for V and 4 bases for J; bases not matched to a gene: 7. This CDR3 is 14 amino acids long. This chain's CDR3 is CASSAGTESYEQYF. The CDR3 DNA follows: TGTGCCAGCAGCGCCGGGACAGAGAGTTACGAGCAGTACTTC.

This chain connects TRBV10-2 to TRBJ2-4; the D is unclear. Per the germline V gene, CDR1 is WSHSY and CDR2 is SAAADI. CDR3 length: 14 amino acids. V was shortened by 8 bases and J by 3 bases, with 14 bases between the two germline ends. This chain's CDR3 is CASLAVPLKNIQYF. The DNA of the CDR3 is TGCGCCAGCCTTGCAGTACCCCTCAAAAACATTCAGTACTTC.

The CDR3 sequence is CSALTGSGTEAFF. In DNA, the CDR3 is TGCAGCGCACTAACAGGGTCCGGCACTGAAGCTTTCTTT. V gene TRBV29-1 combines with J gene TRBJ1-1, with D perhaps matching TRBD1 (6 bases). This CDR3 spans 13 amino acids. Germline assignment: CDR1 SQVTM and CDR2 ANQGSEA. Trimming left V 7 bases short and J 4 bases short, with 16 bases between.

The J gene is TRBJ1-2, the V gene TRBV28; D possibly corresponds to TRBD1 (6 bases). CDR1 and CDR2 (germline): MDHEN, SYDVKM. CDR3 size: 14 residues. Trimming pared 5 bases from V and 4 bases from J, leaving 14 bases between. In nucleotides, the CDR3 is TGTGCCAGCAGTCTCCGACAGGTTTTCTATGGCTACACCTTC. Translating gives CASSLRQVFYGYTF.